The clone carrying this TCR beta chain was picked up many times. The target antigen is unknown. Using its own MiXCR run on the RT-PCR reads, TCRdb lists one record per CDR3 protein. The sample consists of 650,000 or so distinct CDR3 sequences, approximately 15% of them appearing once. This entry comes from a study of response to subunit inactivated influenza vaccine. Study observations and caveats: Researchers suggested that each seasonal influenza vaccination recruits few new T cells.

The receptor was isolated from a man aged 50 or older who received an inactivated influenza vaccine. The material was PBMCs from blood, obtained less than 15 days before vaccination.

As DNA, the CDR3 is TGTGCCAGCAGCTTGGGCATGAACACTGAAGCTTTCTTT. Protein: CASSLGMNTEAFF. This chain connects TRBV7-9 to TRBJ1-1; D is uncertain. The germline V and J ends were trimmed by 3 bases and 0 bases, with 5 bases remaining between them. The CDR3 runs 13 residues. The germline gives CDR1 SEHNR, CDR2 FQNEAQ (reference sequence).